The sequence of this T cell receptor beta chain was determined in a study of blood T cell repertoires in COVID-19 (dated by TCRdb to between 2020 and 2021). Background on the whole study: The collaborator samples originated in the United States, Italy and Spain and spanned the acute and convalescent phases of COVID-19. The prospective study material was composed of cDNA or gDNA derived from T cells, B-cell-depleted T cells, or PBMCs. Samples came from the ongoing ImmuneRACE study (first 160 participants) plus 1,254 subjects from 6 global collaborators. A freely available public database, intended as a resource for researchers studying the immune response to SARS-CoV-2, is where the repertoires were released. The sample metadata nearly always contained a de-identified subject ID, COVID-19 status, age in years and sex. Where HLA class I and class II types were available, the types were taken from metadata supplied by the sample provider, not from assay-based typing. Deeply sampled blood TCRbeta repertoires from subjects exposed to, actively infected with, or recovered from COVID-19 were included in the dataset.

CDR1 and CDR2 were assigned from the germline V gene as SQVTM and ANQGSEA. From its cysteine to its phenylalanine, the CDR3 spans 14 amino acids. Here the CDR3 DNA is all that survives: 42 bases in frame from base 1. Germline trimming amounts to 6 bases on V and 5 bases on J, with 7 as the count of junction bases outside the gene matches. At one collaborating source in Seattle, patients were enrolled during active infection and were followed longitudinally through the course of disease. The collaborating institutions used their own protocols to collect whole blood in K2EDTA tubes. For TCRbeta analysis, collaborators shipped samples in one of three forms: frozen whole blood, isolated PBMCs, or DNA extracted from either of those sample types. TCRbeta CDR3 regions were amplified from genomic DNA by means of the immunoSEQ Assay, a bias-controlled multiplex PCR. The published analysis was carried out like this. Nucleated cell counts per sample were estimated from amplification of reference gene primers within the assay. To quantify the absolute abundance of each unique TCRbeta CDR3 rearrangement, sequence reads were collapsed and filtered. For each sample, productive Simpson clonality was calculated as the square root of Simpson's diversity index across productive rearrangements. The table comes from immuneACCESS by way of TCRdb, which keeps in-frame sequences with V and J called. Part of the clones is missing from these tables; in studies checked, under half for an unresolved V gene and the rest for unknown reasons. D and trimming come from the DNA, and the V and J calls and clone size come from that table. Here the sample has tens of thousands of clones; around 84% occur a single time. Approximately 1.6% of the sample rests with the top ten.

Regarding this clone: Its antigen remains unidentified. No quality values exist for individual bases; no much larger clone is one base distant.

Points the paper makes about the study in general: Clinical and demographic metadata were provided uncurated, with the amount varying by source and participant.

The receptor was isolated from a man in his sixties with COVID-19, enrolled during active disease. This sequence uses TRBV29-1 and TRBJ2-5; TRBD1 matches 12 bases in the middle. The sample taken for sequencing was peripheral blood. The bases are TGCAGCGTGACGGGACAGGGGGCGAGGGAGACCCAGTACTTC. Its coded protein is CSVTGQGARETQYF. Joined to the reference TRBV29-1 and TRBJ2-5 proteins, this CDR3 gives the full variable domain: SAVISQKPSRDICQRGTSLTIQCQVDSQVTMMFWYRQQPGQSLTLIATANQGSEATYESGFVIDKFPISRPNLTFSTLTVSNMSPEDSSIYLCSVTGQGARETQYFGPGTRLLVL.